The clone carrying this TCR beta chain has ten or more counts. Its antigen is currently unknown. The CDR3 covers 15 residues. Germline assignment: CDR1 SEHNR and CDR2 FQNEAQ (reference sequence). V gave up 0 bases and J gave up 8 bases, with 16 bases separating them. The data belong to a study of T-cell memory formation after mild COVID-19. TCRdb re-called the 5' RACE reads with MiXCR, one entry per CDR3 protein. The data show hundreds of thousands of distinct CDR3 sequences, roughly 15% seen once. Study findings and constraints: Later expanders leaned CD4+, whereas day 15 to 85 contracting clones were balanced CD4/CD8.

Sample: PBMCs or a T cell subset sorted from them (not recorded which). The receptor's source is a man aged 18 to 35 who had mild COVID-19 (a few samples of this study predate the infection). Cell type and time point are not known. This sequence joins TRBV7-9 and TRBJ1-2; tentatively, D is TRBD1 (6 bases). CDR3 DNA sequence: TGTGCCAGCAGCTTAGCGAATGCAGGGGTCCAGGGCTACACCTTC. This translates into CASSLANAGVQGYTF. Full variable domain (rest looked up from reference TRBV7-9 and TRBJ1-2): DTGVSQNPRHKITKRGQNVTFRCDPISEHNRLYWYRQTLGQGPEFLTYFQNEAQLEKSRLLSDRFSAERPKGSFSTLEIQRTEQGDSAMYLCASSLANAGVQGYTFGSGTRLTVV.